Here is one T cell receptor (beta chain) with its context. Its target is unknown. The CDR3 length is 14 residues. Trimming took 8 bases from V and 5 from J; bases not matched to a gene: 6. Germline CDR1 and CDR2: KGHSH and LQKENI. The entry originates in a study of cytomegalovirus exposure and HLA in healthy donors. Study-wide results and limits: Some TCR beta chains (around 160 of them) were listed as cytomegalovirus-associated.

PCR employed 60 Vbeta and 13 Jbeta primers. Produced via immunoSEQ multiplex PCR; TCRdb's table is partial and in-frame only. The sample lists about 200,000 clones; almost 80% were seen once. The chain combines TRBV18 with TRBJ1-4; 9 nucleotides line up with TRBD1. The clonotype comes from a male donor in good health and CMV-seronegative. What was sequenced was PBMCs. The CDR3 coding sequence is TGTGCCAGCCGACCGGGACAGGGAAATGAAAAACTGTTTTTT. Translating it yields CASRPGQGNEKLFF.